The present TCR beta chain was sequenced within a study of CD8+ T cells in alopecia areata. Study-level background: Oral tofacitinib (5 to 10 mg twice daily) was administered to treated patients. Study-level findings and limits: Scalp repertoires also include resident alphabeta T cells from normal skin.

Germline CDR1 reads SEHNR; CDR2 reads FQNEAQ (reference sequence). Trimming shortened V by 1 base and J by 2 bases, and 12 bases separated the two germline ends. The CDR3 is made up of 15 amino acids. Following RNA extraction, reverse transcription yielded cDNA that acted as the sequencing template. The method was immunoSEQ multiplex PCR; TCRdb's version includes in-frame clones alone and lacks a portion of them. The repertoire consists of 150,000 to 200,000 clones, with about 60% occurring once and the leading ten covering 14% to 15%. A remark on this clone: Antigen: not known.

The sequence came from a human donor with alopecia areata. Here the sequenced sample was CD4+ T cells sorted from blood, taken at week 0. The chain joins TRBV7-9 to TRBJ2-7, with TRBD2 as a possible D gene (5 bases). The CDR3 sequence is CASSLDRGLPYEQYF. DNA for the CDR3: TGTGCCAGCAGCTTAGACAGAGGGCTACCCTACGAGCAGTACTTC.